This T cell receptor beta chain stems from a study of cytomegalovirus exposure and HLA in healthy donors. Vbeta (60) and Jbeta (13) primers were used in the PCR. Data came from immunoSEQ multiplex PCR; TCRdb stores just in-frame clones and leaves some out. The sample holds approximately 150,000 clones; around 78% are singletons and the top ten take approximately 2.5%. This CDR3 is 14 amino acids long. Germline trimming cut 4 bases from V and 6 bases from J; bases unmatched to any gene: 6. CDR1 and CDR2 from the germline V gene are LNHDA and SQIVND (reference sequence). On this clone itself: Its matching antigen is unknown.

Whole-study results and caveats: Cytomegalovirus association was assigned to about 150 TCR beta chains.

This sequence originates from a woman aged 18-29 years in good health and CMV-seropositive. The sequenced material came from PBMCs. This sequence joins TRBV19 and TRBJ1-5; 7 nucleotides match TRBD1. This CDR3 is CASSKWTGGQPQHF. DNA of the CDR3: TGTGCCAGTAGTAAATGGACAGGTGGTCAGCCCCAGCATTTT.